Below, 16 T cell receptor beta chains from the same sample are listed, as sequenced in a study of metastatic and nonmetastatic thyroid tumors. Before thyroid surgery, none of the patients had received any treatment. MiXCR reprocessed the PCR reads for TCRdb. The profile shows some 31,000 clones, 3.5% to 5% of them singletons. The sequenced sample was blood. The receptors shown here come from a female donor with papillary thyroid cancer or a benign thyroid nodule (not recorded which). Some clones in this sample may be carry-over from other donors' samples.

This clone was seen only a few times. The chain is built from TRBV5-6 and TRBJ2-3; TRBD2 agrees at 12 bases. The CDR3 is 18 amino acids. Unmatched junction bases numbered 6, after V lost 0 bases and J lost 1 base. The V gene's germline CDR1 is SGHDT and CDR2 YYEEEE. Here the CDR3 DNA reads TGTGCCAGCAGCTTGGTGGGCTGGACTAGCGGGGGCACAGATACGCAGTATTTT. Translated, it gives CASSLVGWTSGGTDTQYF.

This clone was seen many times. J is TRBJ2-4 and V is TRBV11-2; D not resolved. The CDR3 covers 15 residues. Trimming left V 5 bases short and J 6 bases short, with 17 bases between. Germline CDR1 SGHAT, CDR2 FQNNGV. This chain's CDR3 is CASSQRKPGSNIQYF. The CDR3 DNA follows: TGTGCCAGCAGCCAGCGAAAGCCAGGATCAAACATTCAGTACTTC.

This clone was picked up many times. The chain employs TRBV5-4 and TRBJ2-5, with a tentative D call TRBD2 (5 bases). This CDR3 contains 17 residues. The V gene's germline CDR1 is SGHNT and CDR2 YYREEE (reference sequence). V was pared by 4 bases and J by 1 base, with 20 bases between. CDR3 residues: CASSPSRGRTFQETQYF. Here the CDR3 DNA reads TGTGCCAGCAGCCCGTCTCGGGGAAGGACTTTCCAAGAGACCCAGTACTTC.

The rearrangement links TRBV6-1 to TRBJ1-2; perhaps TRBD1 as D (6 bases). From germline, CDR1 is MNHNS and CDR2 SASEGT. This CDR3 is 14 amino acids long. The V end was cut by 7 bases, the J end by 5 bases, with 17 bases between. Here the CDR3 DNA reads TGTGCCAGCACGGGGGGGCAGGTCGATTATGGCTACACCTTC. This translates into CASTGGQVDYGYTF.

There are a few counts of this clone. The rearrangement joins TRBV12-3 or TRBV12-4 to TRBJ1-1; D not resolved. The V gene lost 3 bases and the J gene lost 5 bases, with 7 bases spanning the gap. There are 12 residues in the CDR3. The CDR3 sequence: CASSFRGTEAFF. The CDR3 bases are TGTGCCAGCAGTTTCCGAGGGACTGAAGCTTTCTTT.

This clone was recorded a few times. The junction does not match germline at one end; this may be a read error. V gene TRBV15 combines with J gene TRBJ1-6, with 8 bases matching TRBD1. The CDR3 totals 15 residues. Per germline, CDR1 LNHNV and CDR2 YYDKDF (reference sequence). The CDR3 reads CETSSETGGDSHLHF. The CDR3 coding sequence is TGTGAAACCAGCAGCGAAACAGGGGGGGACTCACACCTCCACTTT.

About this clone itself: Likely a read error: the CDR3 ends without its conserved phenylalanine or tryptophan. The V gene is TRBV30, the J gene TRBJ1-2, with 7 bases identical to TRBD1. Trimming took 8 bases from V and 6 from J; bases not matched to a gene: 18. Germline lookup yields CDR1 GTSNPN and CDR2 SVGIG (reference sequence). The CDR3 contains 15 residues. For the CDR3, the DNA is TGTGCCACCCGACAGGGTAGGCGTTTATCGGATGGCTACACCTTA. Its protein product is CATRQGRRLSDGYTL.

The genes are TRBV6-1 and TRBJ1-5; D is perhaps TRBD1 (6 bases). Germline CDR1 is MNHNS and CDR2 is SASEGT. V lost 5 bases and J lost 7, with 21 bases in between. The CDR3 spans 16 residues. CDR3 sequence: CASSPQSMGAGQPQHF. The CDR3 DNA is TGTGCCAGCAGTCCGCAGAGTATGGGGGCTGGACAGCCCCAGCATTTT.

This clone was found many times. The rearrangement uses TRBV25-1 and TRBJ1-4; D uncertain. Germline lookup yields CDR1 MGHDK and CDR2 SYGVNS. V shed 8 bases and J shed 6 bases, with 13 bases lying between them. This CDR3 region has 13 residues. This CDR3 is CASYGVGHEKLFF. Written as DNA, the CDR3 is TGTGCCAGCTATGGGGTCGGACATGAAAAACTGTTTTTT.

The table lists this clone with many counts. A much larger clonotype is one base distant, so this may be a read error. This chain connects TRBV9 to TRBJ1-1; perhaps TRBD1 as D (5 bases). The CDR3 contains 12 residues. Germline loops: CDR1 SGDLS, CDR2 YYNGEE. CDR3 DNA sequence: TGTGCCAGCAGCGCCGGGGGGAGGGAAGCTTCCTTT. This sequence encodes CASSAGGREASF.

The chain is built from TRBV11-3 and TRBJ2-1; 7 nucleotides line up with TRBD1. Germline V CDR1 and CDR2: SGHNT, YENEEA. Trimming cost V 0 bases and J 4 bases; bases outside gene matches: 3. CDR3 length: 15 residues. CDR3 protein: CASSLDRGQYNEQFF. The CDR3 nucleotides read TGTGCCAGCAGCTTAGATAGGGGACAGTACAATGAGCAGTTCTTC.

This clone was observed many times. J is TRBJ1-5 and V is TRBV5-6; weak D call: TRBD1 (6 bases). Germline CDR1 reads SGHDT; CDR2 reads YYEEEE. This CDR3 is 13 amino acids long. The V gene lost 4 bases and the J gene lost 7 bases, with 12 bases spanning the gap. CDR3 in amino acids: CASSRGGEQPQHF. CDR3 DNA sequence: TGTGCCAGCAGCCGAGGGGGGGAGCAGCCCCAGCATTTT.

This clone was seen repeatedly, ten times or more. This chain joins TRBV4-2 and TRBJ2-1; 8 bases align to TRBD2. V trimming: 0 bases; J trimming: 3 bases; junction bases outside the gene matches: 22. The germline V gene encodes CDR1 LGHNA and CDR2 YNFKEQ. The CDR3 length is 22 residues. CDR3 bases: TGTGCCAGCAGCCAAGAAGGAAAGCGGGAGTGGTGGGCCCCCTCGAACTACAATGAGCAGTTCTTC. Translation: CASSQEGKREWWAPSNYNEQFF.

This clone was counted between two and nine times. The gene calls are TRBV12-3 or TRBV12-4 and TRBJ2-7, with TRBD1 matching over 7 bases. The V and J ends lost 6 bases and 5 bases, in that order; junction bases with no gene match: 4. The CDR3 length is 12 residues. CDR3 in DNA: TGTGCCAGCAGGACAGGGTCCCACGAGCAGTACTTC. Translating it yields CASRTGSHEQYF.

This clone came up a few times. V usage is TRBV20-1 and J usage is TRBJ2-2, with 7 bases matching TRBD1. Per the germline V gene, CDR1 is DFQATT and CDR2 is SNEGSKA (reference sequence). J lost 4 bases, V lost 2 bases, and 4 bases had no gene match. The CDR3 loop spans 14 amino acids. CDR3 in DNA: TGCAGTGCTAGAAAGGGGGCGGGCACCGGGGAGCTGTTTTTT. This encodes CSARKGAGTGELFF.

There are many counts of this clone. J is TRBJ2-2 and V is TRBV10-3; 9 bases line up with TRBD2. Germline assignment: CDR1 ENHRY and CDR2 SYGVKD. V lost 7 bases, J lost 2 bases, and 8 bases stayed unmatched. CDR3 length: 16 residues. The CDR3 DNA sequence: TGTGCCATCAAGCGGGGGGCTAGCGGAAACACCGGGGAGCTGTTTTTT. It specifies CAIKRGASGNTGELFF.